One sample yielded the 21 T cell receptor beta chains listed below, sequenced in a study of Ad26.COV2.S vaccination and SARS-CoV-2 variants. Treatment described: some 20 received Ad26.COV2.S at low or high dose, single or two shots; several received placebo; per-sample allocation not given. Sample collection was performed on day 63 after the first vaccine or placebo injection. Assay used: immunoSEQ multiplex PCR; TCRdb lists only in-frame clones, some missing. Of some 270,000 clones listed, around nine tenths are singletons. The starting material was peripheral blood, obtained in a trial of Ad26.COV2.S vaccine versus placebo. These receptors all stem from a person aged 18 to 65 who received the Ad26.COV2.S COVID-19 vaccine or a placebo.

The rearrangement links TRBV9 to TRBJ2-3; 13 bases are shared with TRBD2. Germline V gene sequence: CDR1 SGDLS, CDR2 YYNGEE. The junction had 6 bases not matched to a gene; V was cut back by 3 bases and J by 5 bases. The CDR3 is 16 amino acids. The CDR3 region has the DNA TGTGCCAGCAGCGATACTAGCGGGAGGGCCATAGATACGCAGTATTTT. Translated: CASSDTSGRAIDTQYF.

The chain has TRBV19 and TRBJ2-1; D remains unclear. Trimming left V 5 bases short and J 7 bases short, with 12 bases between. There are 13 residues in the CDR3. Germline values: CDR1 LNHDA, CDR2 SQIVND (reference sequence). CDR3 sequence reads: CASSPRPLNEQFF. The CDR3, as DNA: TGTGCCAGTAGTCCGCGACCTTTAAATGAGCAGTTCTTC.

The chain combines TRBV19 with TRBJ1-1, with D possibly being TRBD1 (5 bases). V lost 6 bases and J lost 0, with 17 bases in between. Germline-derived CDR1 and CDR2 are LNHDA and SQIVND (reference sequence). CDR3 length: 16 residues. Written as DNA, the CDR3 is TGTGCCAGTAGCCCGGGGGGGGTGATCATGAACACTGAAGCTTTCTTT. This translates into CASSPGGVIMNTEAFF.

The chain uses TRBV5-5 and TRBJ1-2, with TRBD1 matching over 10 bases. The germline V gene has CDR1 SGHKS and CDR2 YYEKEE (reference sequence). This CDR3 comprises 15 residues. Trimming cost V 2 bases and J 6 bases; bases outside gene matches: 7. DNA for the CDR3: TGTGCCAGCAGCTTCCCGGGACAGGGGATCCATGGCTACACCTTC. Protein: CASSFPGQGIHGYTF.

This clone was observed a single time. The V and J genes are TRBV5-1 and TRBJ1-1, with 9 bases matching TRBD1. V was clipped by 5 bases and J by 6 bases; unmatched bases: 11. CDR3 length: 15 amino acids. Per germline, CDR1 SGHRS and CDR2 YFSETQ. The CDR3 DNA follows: TGCGCCAGCAGAGACACGGGACAGGGTAGCGCTGAAGCTTTCTTT. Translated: CASRDTGQGSAEAFF.

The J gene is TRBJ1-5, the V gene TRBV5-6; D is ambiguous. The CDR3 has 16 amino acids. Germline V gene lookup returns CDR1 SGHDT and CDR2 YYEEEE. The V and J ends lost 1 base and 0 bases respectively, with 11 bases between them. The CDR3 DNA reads TGTGCCAGCAGCTTGAGTCGCAGAAATAGCAATCAGCCCCAGCATTTT. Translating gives CASSLSRRNSNQPQHF.

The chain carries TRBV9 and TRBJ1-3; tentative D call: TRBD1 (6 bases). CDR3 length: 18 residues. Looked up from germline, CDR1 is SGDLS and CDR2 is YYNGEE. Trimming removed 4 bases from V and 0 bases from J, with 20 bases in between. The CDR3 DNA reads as TGTGCCAGCAGCCATTCACCATCGTACAGGGACTCTGGAAACACCATATATTTT. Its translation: CASSHSPSYRDSGNTIYF.

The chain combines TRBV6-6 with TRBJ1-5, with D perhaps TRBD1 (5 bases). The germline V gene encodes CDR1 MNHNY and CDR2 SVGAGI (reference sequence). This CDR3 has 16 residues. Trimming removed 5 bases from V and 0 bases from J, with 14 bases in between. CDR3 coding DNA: TGTGCCAGCAGTCCCCACTGGGGGAATAGCAATCAGCCCCAGCATTTT. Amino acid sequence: CASSPHWGNSNQPQHF.

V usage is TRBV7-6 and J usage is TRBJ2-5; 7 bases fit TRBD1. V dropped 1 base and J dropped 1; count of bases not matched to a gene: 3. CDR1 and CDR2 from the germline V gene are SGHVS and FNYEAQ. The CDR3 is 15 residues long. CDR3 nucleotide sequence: TGTGCCAGCAGCTTAGACCGACAGGGCCAAGAGACCCAGTACTTC. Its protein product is CASSLDRQGQETQYF.

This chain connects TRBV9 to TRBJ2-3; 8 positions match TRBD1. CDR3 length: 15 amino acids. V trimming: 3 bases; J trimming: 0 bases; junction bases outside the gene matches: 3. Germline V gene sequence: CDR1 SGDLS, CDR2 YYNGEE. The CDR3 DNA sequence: TGTGCCAGCAGCGCCGGGACAGGAAGCACAGATACGCAGTATTTT. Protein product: CASSAGTGSTDTQYF.

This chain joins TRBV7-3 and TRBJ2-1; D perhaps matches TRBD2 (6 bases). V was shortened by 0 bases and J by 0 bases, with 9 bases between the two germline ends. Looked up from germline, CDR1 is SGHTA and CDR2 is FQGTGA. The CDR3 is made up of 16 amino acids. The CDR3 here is CASSLTGSGSYNEQFF. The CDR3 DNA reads TGTGCCAGCAGCTTAACGGGTAGCGGCTCCTACAATGAGCAGTTCTTC.

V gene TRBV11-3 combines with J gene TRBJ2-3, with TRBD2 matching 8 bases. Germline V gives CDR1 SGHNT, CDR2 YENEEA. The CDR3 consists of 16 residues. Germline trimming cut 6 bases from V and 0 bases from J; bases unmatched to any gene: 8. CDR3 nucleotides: TGTGCCAGCAGTCAAACTAGCGGCAGTAGCACAGATACGCAGTATTTT. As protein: CASSQTSGSSTDTQYF. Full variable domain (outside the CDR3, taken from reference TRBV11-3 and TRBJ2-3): EAGVVQSPRYKIIEKKQPVAFWCNPISGHNTLYWYLQNLGQGPELLIRYENEEAVDDSQLPKDRFSAERLKGVDSTLKIQPAELGDSAVYLCASSQTSGSSTDTQYFGPGTRLTVL.

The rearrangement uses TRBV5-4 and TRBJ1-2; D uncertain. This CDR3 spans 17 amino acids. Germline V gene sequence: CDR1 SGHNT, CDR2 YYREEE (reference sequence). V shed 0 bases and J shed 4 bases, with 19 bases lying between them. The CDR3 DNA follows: TGTGCCAGCAGCTTGGCGGCAGGTGGAGCCAGAGGCTATGGCTACACCTTC. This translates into CASSLAAGGARGYGYTF. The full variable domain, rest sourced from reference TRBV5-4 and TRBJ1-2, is ETGVTQSPTHLIKTRGQQVTLRCSSQSGHNTVSWYQQALGQGPQFIFQYYREEENGRGNFPPRFSGLQFPNYSSELNVNALELDDSALYLCASSLAAGGARGYGYTFGSGTRLTVV.

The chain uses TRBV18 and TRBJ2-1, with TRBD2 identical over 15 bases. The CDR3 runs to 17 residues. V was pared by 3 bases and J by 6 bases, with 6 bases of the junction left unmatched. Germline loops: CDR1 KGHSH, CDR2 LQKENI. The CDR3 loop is CASSPFRTSGRGNEQFF. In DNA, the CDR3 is TGTGCCAGCTCACCTTTCCGGACTAGCGGGAGGGGCAATGAGCAGTTCTTC. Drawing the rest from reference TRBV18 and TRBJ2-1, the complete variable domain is NAGVMQNPRHLVRRRGQEARLRCSPMKGHSHVYWYRQLPEEGLKFMVYLQKENIIDESGMPKERFSAEFPKEGPSILRIQQVVRGDSAAYFCASSPFRTSGRGNEQFFGPGTRLTVL.

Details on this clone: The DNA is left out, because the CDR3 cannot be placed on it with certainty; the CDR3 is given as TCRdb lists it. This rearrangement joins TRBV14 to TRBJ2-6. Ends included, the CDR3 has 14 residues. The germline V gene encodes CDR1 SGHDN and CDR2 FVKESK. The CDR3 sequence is CASSPVPGANVLTF.

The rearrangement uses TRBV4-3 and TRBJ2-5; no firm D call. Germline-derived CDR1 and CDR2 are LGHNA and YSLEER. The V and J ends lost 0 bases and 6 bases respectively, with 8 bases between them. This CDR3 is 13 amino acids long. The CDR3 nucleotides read TGCGCCAGCAGCCAAGAAGGGATTCAGACCCAGTACTTC. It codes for CASSQEGIQTQYF.

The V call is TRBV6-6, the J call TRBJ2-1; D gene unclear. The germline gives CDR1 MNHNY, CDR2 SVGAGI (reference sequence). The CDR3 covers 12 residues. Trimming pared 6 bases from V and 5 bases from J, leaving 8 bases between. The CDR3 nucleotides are TGTGCCAGCAGCTCCAGGAACAATGAGCAGTTCTTC. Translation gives CASSSRNNEQFF.

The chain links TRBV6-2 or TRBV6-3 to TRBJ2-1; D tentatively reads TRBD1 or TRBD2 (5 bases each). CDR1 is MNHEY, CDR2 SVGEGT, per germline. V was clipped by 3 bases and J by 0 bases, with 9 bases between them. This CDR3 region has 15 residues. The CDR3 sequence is CASSYWGSSYNEQFF. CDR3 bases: TGTGCCAGCAGTTATTGGGGGAGCTCCTACAATGAGCAGTTCTTC.

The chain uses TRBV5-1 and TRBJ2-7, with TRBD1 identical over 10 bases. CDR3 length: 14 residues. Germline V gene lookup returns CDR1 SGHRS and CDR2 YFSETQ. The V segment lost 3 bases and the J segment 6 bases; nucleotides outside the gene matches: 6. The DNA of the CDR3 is TGCGCCAGCAGCTCTGACAGGGGGCTTACCGAGCAGTACTTC. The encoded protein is CASSSDRGLTEQYF.

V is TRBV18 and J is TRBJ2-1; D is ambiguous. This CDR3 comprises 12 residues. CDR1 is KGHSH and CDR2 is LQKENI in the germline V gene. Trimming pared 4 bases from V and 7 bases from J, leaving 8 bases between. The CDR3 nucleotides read TGTGCCAGCTCACGAGTAGGGAATGAGCAGTTCTTC. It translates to CASSRVGNEQFF.

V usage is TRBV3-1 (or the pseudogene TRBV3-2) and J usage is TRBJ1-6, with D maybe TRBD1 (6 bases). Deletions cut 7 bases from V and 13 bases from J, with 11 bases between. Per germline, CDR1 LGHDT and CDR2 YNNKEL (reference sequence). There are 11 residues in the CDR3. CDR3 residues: CASTQTGPLHF. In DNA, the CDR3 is TGTGCCAGCACCCAGACAGGTCCCCTCCACTTT.